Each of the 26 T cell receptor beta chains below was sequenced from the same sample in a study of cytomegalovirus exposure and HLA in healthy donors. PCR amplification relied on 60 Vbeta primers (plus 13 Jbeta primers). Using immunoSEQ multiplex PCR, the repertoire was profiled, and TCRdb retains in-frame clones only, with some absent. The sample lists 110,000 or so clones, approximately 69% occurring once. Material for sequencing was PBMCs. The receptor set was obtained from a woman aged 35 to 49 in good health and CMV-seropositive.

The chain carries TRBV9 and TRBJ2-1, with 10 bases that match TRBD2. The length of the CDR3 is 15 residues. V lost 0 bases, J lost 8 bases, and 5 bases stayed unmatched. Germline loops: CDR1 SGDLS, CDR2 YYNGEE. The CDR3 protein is CASSVGSGGADEQFF. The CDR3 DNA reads TGTGCCAGCAGCGTAGGCAGCGGGGGGGCCGATGAGCAGTTCTTC.

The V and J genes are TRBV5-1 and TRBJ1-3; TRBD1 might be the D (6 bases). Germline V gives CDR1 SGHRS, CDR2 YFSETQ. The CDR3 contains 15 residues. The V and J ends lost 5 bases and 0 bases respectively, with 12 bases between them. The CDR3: CASRVDSGSGNTIYF. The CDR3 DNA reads TGCGCCAGCAGGGTGGACAGCGGCTCTGGAAACACCATATATTTT.

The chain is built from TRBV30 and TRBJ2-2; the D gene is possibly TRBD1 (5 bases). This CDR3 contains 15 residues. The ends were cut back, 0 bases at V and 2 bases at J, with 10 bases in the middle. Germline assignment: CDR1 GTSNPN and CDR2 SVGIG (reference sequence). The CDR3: CAWSVDRRNTGELFF. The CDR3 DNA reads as TGTGCCTGGAGTGTAGACAGAAGAAACACCGGGGAGCTGTTTTTT.

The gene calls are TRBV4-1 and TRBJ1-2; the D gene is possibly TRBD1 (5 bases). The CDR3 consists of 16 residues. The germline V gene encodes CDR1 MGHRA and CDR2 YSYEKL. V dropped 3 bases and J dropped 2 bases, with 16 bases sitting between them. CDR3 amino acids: CASSHPPGDVNYGYTF. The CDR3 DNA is TGCGCCAGCAGCCATCCTCCGGGGGACGTCAACTATGGCTACACCTTC.

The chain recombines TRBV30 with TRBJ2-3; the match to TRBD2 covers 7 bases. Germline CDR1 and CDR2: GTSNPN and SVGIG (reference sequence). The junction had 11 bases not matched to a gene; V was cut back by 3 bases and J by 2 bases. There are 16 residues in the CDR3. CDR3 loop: CAWSTLSGGFTDTQYF. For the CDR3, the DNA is TGTGCCTGGAGCACCCTTTCCGGGGGGTTCACAGATACGCAGTATTTT.

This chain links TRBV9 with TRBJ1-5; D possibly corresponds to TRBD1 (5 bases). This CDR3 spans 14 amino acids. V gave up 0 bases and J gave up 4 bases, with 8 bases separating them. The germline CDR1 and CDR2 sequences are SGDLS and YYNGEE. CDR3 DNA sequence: TGTGCCAGCAGCGTAGGGGGGGAAAATCAGCCCCAGCATTTT. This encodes CASSVGGENQPQHF.

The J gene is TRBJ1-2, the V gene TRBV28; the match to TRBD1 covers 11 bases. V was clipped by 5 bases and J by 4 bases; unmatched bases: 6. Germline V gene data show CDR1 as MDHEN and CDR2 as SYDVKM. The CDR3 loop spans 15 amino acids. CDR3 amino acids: CASSEDRGRVYGYTF. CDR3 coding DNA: TGTGCCAGCAGTGAGGACAGGGGGCGGGTCTATGGCTACACCTTC.

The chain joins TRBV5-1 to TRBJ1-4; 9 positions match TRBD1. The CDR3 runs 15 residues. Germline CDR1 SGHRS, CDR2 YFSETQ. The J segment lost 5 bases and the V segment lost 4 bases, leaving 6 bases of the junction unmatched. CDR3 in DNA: TGCGCCAGCAGCCCTTCCGGGACAGGGAATGAAAAACTGTTTTTT. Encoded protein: CASSPSGTGNEKLFF.

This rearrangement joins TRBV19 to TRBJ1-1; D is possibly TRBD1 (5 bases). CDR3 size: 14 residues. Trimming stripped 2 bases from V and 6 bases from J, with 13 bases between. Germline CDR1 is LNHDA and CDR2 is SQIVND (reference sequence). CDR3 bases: TGTGCCAGTAGTATACTAGGCAGGGAATCTGAAGCTTTCTTT. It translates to CASSILGRESEAFF.

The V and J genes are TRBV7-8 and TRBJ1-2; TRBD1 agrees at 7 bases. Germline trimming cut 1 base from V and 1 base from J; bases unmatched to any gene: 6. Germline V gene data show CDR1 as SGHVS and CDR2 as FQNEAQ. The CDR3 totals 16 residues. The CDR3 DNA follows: TGTGCCAGCAGCTTAGAGACAGGGACGATTAACTATGGCTACACCTTC. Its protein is CASSLETGTINYGYTF.

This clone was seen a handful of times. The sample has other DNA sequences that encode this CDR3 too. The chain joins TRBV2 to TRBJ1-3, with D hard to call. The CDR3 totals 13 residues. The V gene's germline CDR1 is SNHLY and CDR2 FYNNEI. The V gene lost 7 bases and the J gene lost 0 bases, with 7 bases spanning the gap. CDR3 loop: CASTSFSGNTIYF. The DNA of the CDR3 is TGTGCCAGCACGTCCTTCTCTGGAAACACCATATATTTT.

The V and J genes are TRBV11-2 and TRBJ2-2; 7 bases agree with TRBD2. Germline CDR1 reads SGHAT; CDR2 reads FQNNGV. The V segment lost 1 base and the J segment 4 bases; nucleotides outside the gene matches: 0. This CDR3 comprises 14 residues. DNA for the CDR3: TGTGCCAGCAGCTTAGCGGGGGGCACCGGGGAGCTGTTTTTT. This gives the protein CASSLAGGTGELFF.

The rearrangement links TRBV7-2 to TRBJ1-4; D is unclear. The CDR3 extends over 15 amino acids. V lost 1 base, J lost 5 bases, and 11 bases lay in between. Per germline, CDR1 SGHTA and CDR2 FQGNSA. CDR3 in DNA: TGTGCCAGCAGCTTAGTTGCTAGGATGAATGAAAAACTGTTTTTT. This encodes CASSLVARMNEKLFF. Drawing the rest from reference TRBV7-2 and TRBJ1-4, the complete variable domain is GAGVSQSPSNKVTEKGKDVELRCDPISGHTALYWYRQSLGQGLEFLIYFQGNSAPDKSGLPSDRFSAERTGGSVSTLTIQRTQQEDSAVYLCASSLVARMNEKLFFGSGTQLSVL.

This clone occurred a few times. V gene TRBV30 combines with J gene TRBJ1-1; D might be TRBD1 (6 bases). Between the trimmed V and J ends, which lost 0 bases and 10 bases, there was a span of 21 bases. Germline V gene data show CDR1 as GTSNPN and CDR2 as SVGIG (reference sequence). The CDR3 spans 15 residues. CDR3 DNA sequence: TGTGCCTGGAGTGTAATGGGGGCCGCGGGTGCGGGAGCTTTCTTT. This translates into CAWSVMGAAGAGAFF.

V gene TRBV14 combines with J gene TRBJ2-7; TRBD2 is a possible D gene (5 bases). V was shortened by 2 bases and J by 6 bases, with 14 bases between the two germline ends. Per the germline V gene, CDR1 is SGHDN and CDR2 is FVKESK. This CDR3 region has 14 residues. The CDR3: CASSQSSGWGEQYF. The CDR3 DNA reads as TGTGCCAGCAGCCAAAGTTCGGGATGGGGCGAGCAGTACTTC.

CDR3 in DNA: TGTGCCATCAGTGAGAACGAGAGGGGCACAGATACGCAGTATTTT. As protein: CAISENERGTDTQYF. This sequence joins TRBV10-3 and TRBJ2-3; the D gene is possibly TRBD2 (5 bases). Per germline, CDR1 ENHRY and CDR2 SYGVKD. V lost 2 bases and J 1 base, leaving 10 bases between the germline ends. CDR3 length: 15 amino acids.

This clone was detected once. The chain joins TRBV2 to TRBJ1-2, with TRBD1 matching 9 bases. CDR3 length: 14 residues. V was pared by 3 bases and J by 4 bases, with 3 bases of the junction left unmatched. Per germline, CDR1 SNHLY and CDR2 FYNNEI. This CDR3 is CASSETGGVYGYTF. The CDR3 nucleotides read TGTGCCAGCAGTGAGACAGGGGGAGTCTATGGCTACACCTTC. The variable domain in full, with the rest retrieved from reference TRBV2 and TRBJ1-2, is EPEVTQTPSHQVTQMGQEVILRCVPISNHLYFYWYRQILGQKVEFLVSFYNNEISEKSEIFDDQFSVERPDGSNFTLKIRSTKLEDSAMYFCASSETGGVYGYTFGSGTRLTVV.

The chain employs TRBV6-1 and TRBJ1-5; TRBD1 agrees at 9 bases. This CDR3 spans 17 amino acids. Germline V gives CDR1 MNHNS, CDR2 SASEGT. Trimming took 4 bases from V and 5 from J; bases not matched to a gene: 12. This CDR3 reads CASSAYRGPVRDQPQHF. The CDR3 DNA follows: TGTGCCAGCAGTGCCTACAGGGGGCCAGTTCGAGATCAGCCCCAGCATTTT.

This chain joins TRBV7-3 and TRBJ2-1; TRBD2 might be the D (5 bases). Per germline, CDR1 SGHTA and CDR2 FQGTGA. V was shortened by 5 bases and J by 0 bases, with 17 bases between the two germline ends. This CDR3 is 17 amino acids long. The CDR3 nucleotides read TGTGCCAGCAGCCCGGAGGCGGTAGCGTACTCCTACAATGAGCAGTTCTTC. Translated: CASSPEAVAYSYNEQFF.

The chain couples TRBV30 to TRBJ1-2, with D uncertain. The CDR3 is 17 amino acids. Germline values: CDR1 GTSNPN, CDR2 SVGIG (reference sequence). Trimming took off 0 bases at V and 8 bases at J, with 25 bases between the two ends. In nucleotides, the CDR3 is TGTGCCTGGAGTGTACGGCCCACGTCGGTCACGGTGCGGGGCTACACCTTC. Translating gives CAWSVRPTSVTVRGYTF.

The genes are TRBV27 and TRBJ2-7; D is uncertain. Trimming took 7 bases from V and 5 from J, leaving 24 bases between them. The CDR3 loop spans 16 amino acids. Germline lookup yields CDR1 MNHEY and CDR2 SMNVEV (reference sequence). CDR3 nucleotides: TGTGCCAGCACCCAAGCTGCGGTTCCCGTCTTAAACGAGCAGTACTTC. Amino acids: CASTQAAVPVLNEQYF.

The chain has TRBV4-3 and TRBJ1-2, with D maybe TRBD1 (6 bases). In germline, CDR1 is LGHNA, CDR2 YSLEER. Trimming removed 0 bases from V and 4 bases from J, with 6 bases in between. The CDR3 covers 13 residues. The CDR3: CASSQEGAYGYTF. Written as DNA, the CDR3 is TGCGCCAGCAGCCAAGAGGGGGCCTATGGCTACACCTTC.

In DNA form, the CDR3 reads TGTGCCAGCAGCTTGGGCCCGACTAGCGGGAGGTACGAGCAGTACTTC. Amino acid sequence: CASSLGPTSGRYEQYF. The J gene is TRBJ2-7, the V gene TRBV5-6; 13 positions match TRBD2. CDR1 and CDR2 from the germline V gene are SGHDT and YYEEEE. V was clipped by 0 bases and J by 4 bases; unmatched bases: 4. This CDR3 contains 16 residues.

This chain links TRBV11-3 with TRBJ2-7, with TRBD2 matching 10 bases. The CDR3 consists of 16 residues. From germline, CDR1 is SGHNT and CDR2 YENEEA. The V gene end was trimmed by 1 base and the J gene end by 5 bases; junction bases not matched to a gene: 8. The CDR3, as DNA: TGTGCCAGCAGCTTAGGCGTGGCTAGCGGGAGAGACGAGCAGTACTTC. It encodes CASSLGVASGRDEQYF. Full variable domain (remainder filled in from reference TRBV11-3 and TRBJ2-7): EAGVVQSPRYKIIEKKQPVAFWCNPISGHNTLYWYLQNLGQGPELLIRYENEEAVDDSQLPKDRFSAERLKGVDSTLKIQPAELGDSAVYLCASSLGVASGRDEQYFGPGTRLTVT.

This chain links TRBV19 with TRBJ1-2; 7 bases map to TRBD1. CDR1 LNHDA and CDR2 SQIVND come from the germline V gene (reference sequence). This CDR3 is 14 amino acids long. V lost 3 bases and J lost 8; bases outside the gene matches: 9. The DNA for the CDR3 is TGTGCCAGTAGTATCGCGGGGTACAGGGGCGGCTACACCTTC. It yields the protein CASSIAGYRGGYTF.

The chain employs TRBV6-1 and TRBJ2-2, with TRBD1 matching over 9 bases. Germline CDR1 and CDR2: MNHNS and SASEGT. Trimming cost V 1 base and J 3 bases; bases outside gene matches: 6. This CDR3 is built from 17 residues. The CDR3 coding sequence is TGTGCCAGCAGTGAAGTACCGGGACAGGGACACACCGGGGAGCTGTTTTTT. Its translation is CASSEVPGQGHTGELFF.